This TCR beta chain originates from a study of CD8 T cells in Susac syndrome. Deletions cut 6 bases from V and 1 base from J, with 10 bases between. Germline-derived CDR1 and CDR2 are LNHNV and YYDKDF (reference sequence). The CDR3 loop spans 15 amino acids. Random hexamers served to reverse transcribe roughly 0.5 to 1 ug RNA. TCRdb independently ran MiXCR on the immunoSEQ multiplex PCR reads; one entry per CDR3 protein. The table lists some 190,000 distinct CDR3 sequences, about 95% of them singletons, with less than 0.12% in the top ten. Negative isolation was used for CD8+ and CD4+ T cells and FACS enrichment for TEMRA cells.

The TCR originated in a human donor in good health. The gene calls are TRBV15 and TRBJ2-6, with D maybe TRBD1 (5 bases). Specimen: CD4+ T cells from PBMCs. CDR3 sequence reads: CATSTAGSGANVLTF. CDR3 DNA: TGTGCCACCAGTACGGCAGGGTCTGGGGCCAACGTCCTGACTTTC.